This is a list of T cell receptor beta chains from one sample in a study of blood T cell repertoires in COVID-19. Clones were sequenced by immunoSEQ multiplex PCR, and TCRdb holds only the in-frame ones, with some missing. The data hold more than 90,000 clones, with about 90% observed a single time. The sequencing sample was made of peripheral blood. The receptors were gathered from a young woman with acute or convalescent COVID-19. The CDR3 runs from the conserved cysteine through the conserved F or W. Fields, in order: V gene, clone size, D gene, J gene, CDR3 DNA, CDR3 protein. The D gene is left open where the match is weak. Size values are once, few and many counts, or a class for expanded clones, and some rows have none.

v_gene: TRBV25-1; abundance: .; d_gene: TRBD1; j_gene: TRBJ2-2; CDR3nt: TGTGCCAGCAGCCCATCAACAGGGGGCACCGGGGAGCTGTTTTTT; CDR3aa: CASSPSTGGTGELFF
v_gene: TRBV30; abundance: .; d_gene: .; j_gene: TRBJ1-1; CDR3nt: TGTGCCTGGAGTGCCGGGGGTGACACTGAAGCTTTCTTT; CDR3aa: CAWSAGGDTEAFF
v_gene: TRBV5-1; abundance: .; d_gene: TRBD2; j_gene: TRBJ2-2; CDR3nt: TGCGCCAGCAGATCGACTAGCGGGGGTTCCGGGGAGCTGTTTTTT; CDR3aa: CASRSTSGGSGELFF
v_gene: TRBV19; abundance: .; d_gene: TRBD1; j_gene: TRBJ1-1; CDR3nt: TGTGCCAGTAGTATGACAGGGTCCACTGAAGCTTTCTTT; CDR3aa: CASSMTGSTEAFF
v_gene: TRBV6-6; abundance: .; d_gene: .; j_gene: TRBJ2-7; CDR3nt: TGTGCCAGCAGCGCAGGGTACGAGCAGTACTTC; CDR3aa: CASSAGYEQYF
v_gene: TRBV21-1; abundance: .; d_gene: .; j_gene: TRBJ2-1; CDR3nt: TGTGCCAGCAGCAAAGATAGATTAGCGGGGGGGAGTAGCTCCTACAATGAGCAGTTCTTC; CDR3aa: CASSKDRLAGGSSSYNEQFF
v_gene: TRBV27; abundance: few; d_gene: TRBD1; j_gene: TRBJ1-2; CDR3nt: TGTGCCAGCAGTTGGGGACAGGGACGTGGCTACACCTTC; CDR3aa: CASSWGQGRGYTF
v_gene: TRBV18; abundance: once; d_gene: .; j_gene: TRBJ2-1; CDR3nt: TGTGCCAGCTCCTTCCAGGGCCCACCCTACAATGAGCAGTTCTTC; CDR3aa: CASSFQGPPYNEQFF
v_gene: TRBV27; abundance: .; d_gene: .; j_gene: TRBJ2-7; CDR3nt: TGTGCCAGCAGTTTAGTGGCAGGGAAGGGCTACGAGCAGTACTTC; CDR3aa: CASSLVAGKGYEQYF
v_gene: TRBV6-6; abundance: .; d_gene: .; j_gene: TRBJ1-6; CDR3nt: TGTGCCAGCAGGACATCCGACAGACAAAATTCACCCCTCCACTTT; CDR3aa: CASRTSDRQNSPLHF
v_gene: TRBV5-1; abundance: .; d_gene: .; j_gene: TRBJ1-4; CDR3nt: TGCGCCAGCAGCTTGGGGCGTCGGGATGAAAAACTGTTTTTT; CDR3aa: CASSLGRRDEKLFF
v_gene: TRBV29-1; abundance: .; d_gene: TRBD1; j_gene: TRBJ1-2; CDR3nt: TGCAGCGTGGGAGGGCTGTTATCCGGACAGGGGGCGCGACAAGGCTACACCTTC; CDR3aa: CSVGGLLSGQGARQGYTF
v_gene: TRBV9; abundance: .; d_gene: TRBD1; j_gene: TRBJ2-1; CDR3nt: TGTGCCAGCAGCGTAGGACAGGGATACTACAATGAGCAGTTCTTC; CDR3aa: CASSVGQGYYNEQFF
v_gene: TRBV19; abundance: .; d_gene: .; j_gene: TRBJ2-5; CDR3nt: TGTGCCAGTAGCCTGGGGGCACAGGGTCGGCAAGAGACCCAGTACTTC; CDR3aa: CASSLGAQGRQETQYF
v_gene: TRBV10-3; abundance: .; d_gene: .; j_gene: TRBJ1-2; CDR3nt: TGTGCCATCAGTGAGGAGACTCATACCTATGGCTACACCTTC; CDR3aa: CAISEETHTYGYTF
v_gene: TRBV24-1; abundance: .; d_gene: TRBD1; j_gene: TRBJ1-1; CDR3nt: TGTGCCACCAGTGTTACAGGGGGCACTGAAGCTTTCTTT; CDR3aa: CATSVTGGTEAFF
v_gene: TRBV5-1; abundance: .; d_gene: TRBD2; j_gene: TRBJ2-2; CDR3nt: TGCGCCAGCAGCTTGTTAGCGGGGGGTACCACCGGGGAGCTGTTTTTT; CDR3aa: CASSLLAGGTTGELFF
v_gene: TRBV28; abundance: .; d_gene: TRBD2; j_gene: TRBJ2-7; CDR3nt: TGTGCCAGACGGAGAGGAGCGGGGGGGTACGAGCAGTACTTC; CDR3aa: CARRRGAGGYEQYF
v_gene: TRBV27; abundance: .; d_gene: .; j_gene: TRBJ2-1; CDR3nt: TGTGCCACCAGCTGGGGACATCCTACCTACAATGAGCAGTTCTTC; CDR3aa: CATSWGHPTYNEQFF
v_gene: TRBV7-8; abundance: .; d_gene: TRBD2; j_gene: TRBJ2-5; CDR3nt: TGTGCCAGCAGCTCCCGGACTAGCGAGGAGACCCAGTACTTC; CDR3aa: CASSSRTSEETQYF
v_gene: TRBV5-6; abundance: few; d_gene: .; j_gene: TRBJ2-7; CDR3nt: TGTGCCAGCATCAAAACGGGATTCTACGAGCAGTACTTC; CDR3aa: CASIKTGFYEQYF
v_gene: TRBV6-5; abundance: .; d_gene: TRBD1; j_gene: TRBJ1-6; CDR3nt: TGTGCCAGCTGGACAGGGGCTGGCTCACCCCTCCACTTT; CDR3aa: CASWTGAGSPLHF
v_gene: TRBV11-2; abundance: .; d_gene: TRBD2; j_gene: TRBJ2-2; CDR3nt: TGTGCCAGCAGCTTTAATCACCCCTCCCGGGAGGCCGGGGAGCTGTTTTTT; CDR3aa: CASSFNHPSREAGELFF
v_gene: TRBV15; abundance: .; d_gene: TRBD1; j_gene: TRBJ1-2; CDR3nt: TGTGCCACCAGCAGAGACCAGGGGGCGGTCTATGGCTACACCTTC; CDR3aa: CATSRDQGAVYGYTF
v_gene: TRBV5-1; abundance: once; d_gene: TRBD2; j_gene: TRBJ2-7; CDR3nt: TGCGCCAGCAGCGCGGGGCACGGGCTAGCGGTATACGAGCAGTACTTC; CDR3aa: CASSAGHGLAVYEQYF
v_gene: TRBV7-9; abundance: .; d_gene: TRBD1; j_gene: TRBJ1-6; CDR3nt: TGTGCCAGCAGCTTCTCGACAGGGGTGAGGTCACCCCTCCACTTT; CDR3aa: CASSFSTGVRSPLHF
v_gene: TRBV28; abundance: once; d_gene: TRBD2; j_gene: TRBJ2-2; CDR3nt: TGTGCCAGCAGTCCCCCCACTAGCGGGGGTTACACCGGGGAGCTGTTTTTT; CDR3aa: CASSPPTSGGYTGELFF
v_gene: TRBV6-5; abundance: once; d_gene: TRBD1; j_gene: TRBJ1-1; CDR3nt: TGTGCCAGCAGATCCGGGACAGGGAGGGCTGAAGCTTTCTTT; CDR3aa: CASRSGTGRAEAFF
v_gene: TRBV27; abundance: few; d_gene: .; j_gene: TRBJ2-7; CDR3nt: TGTGCCAGCAGCATGGGCCAGGCCAGTTCCTACGAGCAGTACTTC; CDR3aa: CASSMGQASSYEQYF